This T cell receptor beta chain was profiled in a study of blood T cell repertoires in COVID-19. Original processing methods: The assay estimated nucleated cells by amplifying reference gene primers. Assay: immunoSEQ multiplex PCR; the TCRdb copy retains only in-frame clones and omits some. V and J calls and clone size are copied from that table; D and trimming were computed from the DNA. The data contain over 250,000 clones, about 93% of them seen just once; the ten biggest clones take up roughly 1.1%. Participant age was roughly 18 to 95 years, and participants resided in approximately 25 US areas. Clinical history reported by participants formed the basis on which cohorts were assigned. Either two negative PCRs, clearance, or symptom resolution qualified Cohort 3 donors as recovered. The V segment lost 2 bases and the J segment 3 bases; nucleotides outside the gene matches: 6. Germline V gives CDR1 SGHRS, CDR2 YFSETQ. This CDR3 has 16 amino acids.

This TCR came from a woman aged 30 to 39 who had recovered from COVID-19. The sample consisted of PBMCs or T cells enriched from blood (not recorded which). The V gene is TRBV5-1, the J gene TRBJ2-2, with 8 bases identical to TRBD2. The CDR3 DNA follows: TGCGCCAGCAGCTTTGGACTAGCAACCGACACCGGGGAGCTGTTTTTT. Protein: CASSFGLATDTGELFF.